These T cell receptor beta chains were read from a single sample in a study of early T cells in non-severe SARS-CoV-2 infection. TCRdb ran MiXCR on the 5' RACE reads and lists one entry per CDR3 protein. The table includes tens of thousands of distinct CDR3 sequences, around 6% detected once. Sequences were obtained from whole blood. All receptors derive from an adult who was a healthcare worker with PCR-confirmed SARS-CoV-2 infection or an uninfected control (not recorded which). Both conserved end residues are part of each CDR3. A D gene is named only where the DNA matches it firmly. Clone size is given for some rows only: seen once, a few or many times, or a class if the clone is expanded.

V: TRBV7-7; J: TRBJ2-1; D: NA; size: many; CDR3: CASSLASANEQFF; DNA: TGTGCTAGCAGCTTAGCTTCTGCCAATGAGCAGTTCTTC
V: TRBV7-7; J: TRBJ2-7; D: NA; size: many; CDR3: CASSLAVTGEQYF; DNA: TGTGCTAGCAGCTTAGCGGTGACTGGGGAGCAGTACTTC
V: TRBV13; J: TRBJ2-7; D: TRBD1; size: many; CDR3: CASSPATDRGTYEQYF; DNA: TGTGCCAGCAGCCCCGCGACGGACAGGGGGACATACGAGCAGTACTTC
V: TRBV7-2; J: TRBJ2-1; D: TRBD2; size: many; CDR3: CASSLDRAGGYNEQFF; DNA: TGTGCCAGCAGCTTAGATCGGGCGGGAGGTTACAATGAGCAGTTCTTC
V: TRBV12-3/TRBV12-4; J: TRBJ2-1; D: TRBD1; size: many; CDR3: CASRTGQSYNEQFF; DNA: TGTGCCAGCAGAACGGGACAGAGTTACAATGAGCAGTTCTTC
V: TRBV7-9; J: TRBJ1-1; D: TRBD1; size: many; CDR3: CASSLTGGTEAFF; DNA: TGTGCCAGCAGCTTGACAGGGGGCACTGAAGCTTTCTTT
V: TRBV6-1; J: TRBJ2-1; D: NA; size: many; CDR3: CASTLTDYNEQFF; DNA: TGTGCCAGCACCTTGACAGACTACAATGAGCAGTTCTTC
V: TRBV29-1; J: TRBJ1-2; D: NA; size: many; CDR3: CSFRDNYGYTF; DNA: TGCAGCTTCAGGGATAACTATGGCTACACCTTC
V: TRBV6-6; J: TRBJ2-3; D: TRBD2; size: many; CDR3: CASSTSGRSDTQYF; DNA: TGTGCCAGCAGTACAAGCGGGAGGTCCGATACGCAGTATTTT
V: TRBV10-3; J: TRBJ2-7; D: TRBD1; size: many; CDR3: CAISPGQIYEQYF; DNA: TGTGCCATCAGCCCGGGACAGATCTACGAGCAGTACTTC
V: TRBV5-6; J: TRBJ1-6; D: NA; size: NA; CDR3: CASSSGRPLSSYNSPLHF; DNA: TGTGCCAGCAGCTCCGGCAGACCCCTGAGCTCCTATAATTCACCCCTCCACTTT
V: TRBV7-7; J: TRBJ1-1; D: TRBD1; size: NA; CDR3: CASSFVGQGRINTEAFF; DNA: TGTGCTAGCAGCTTTGTAGGACAGGGCCGGATTAACACTGAAGCTTTCTTT
V: TRBV18; J: TRBJ2-1; D: NA; size: many; CDR3: CASSHGRERDEQFF; DNA: TGTGCCAGCTCGCATGGACGGGAGAGGGATGAGCAGTTCTTC
V: TRBV20-1; J: TRBJ1-2; D: TRBD1; size: many; CDR3: CSATGLTGGGYGYTF; DNA: TGCAGTGCTACGGGACTCACAGGGGGCGGCTATGGCTACACCTTC
V: TRBV29-1; J: TRBJ1-2; D: NA; size: many; CDR3: CSAGLGYGYTF; DNA: TGCAGCGCGGGGTTGGGCTATGGCTACACCTTC
V: TRBV15; J: TRBJ2-1; D: NA; size: NA; CDR3: CATSRDWGEQFF; DNA: TGTGCCACCAGCAGAGATTGGGGAGAGCAGTTCTTC
V: TRBV18; J: TRBJ1-6; D: NA; size: many; CDR3: CASSPSNQYGSSLHF; DNA: TGTGCCAGCTCACCATCTAACCAGTATGGTTCGTCCCTCCACTTT
V: TRBV10-3; J: TRBJ2-5; D: TRBD2; size: many; CDR3: CAISEISGGAFQETQYF; DNA: TGTGCCATCAGTGAGATTAGCGGGGGGGCATTCCAAGAGACCCAGTACTTC
V: TRBV9; J: TRBJ1-2; D: NA; size: NA; CDR3: CASSVTGGTNYGYTF; DNA: TGTGCCAGCAGCGTAACAGGAGGGACTAACTATGGCTACACCTTC
V: TRBV7-9; J: TRBJ1-6; D: NA; size: NA; CDR3: CASSFGENSPLHF; DNA: TGTGCCAGCAGCTTCGGAGAAAATTCACCCCTCCACTTT
V: TRBV18; J: TRBJ1-5; D: NA; size: many; CDR3: CASSPMAPGGSDQPQHF; DNA: TGTGCCAGCTCACCCATGGCTCCGGGGGGCTCGGATCAGCCCCAGCATTTT
V: TRBV19; J: TRBJ2-1; D: NA; size: many; CDR3: CASSLLRMGSSYNEQFF; DNA: TGTGCCAGTAGTCTTTTAAGGATGGGCAGTTCCTACAATGAGCAGTTCTTC
V: TRBV6-6; J: TRBJ1-1; D: NA; size: few; CDR3: CASSSHPGDSPPRTEAFF; DNA: TGTGCCAGCAGTTCCCACCCCGGGGACTCCCCACCGAGAACTGAAGCTTTCTTT
V: TRBV7-2; J: TRBJ2-2; D: NA; size: many; CDR3: CASLPGAGTGELFF; DNA: TGTGCCAGCCTTCCCGGGGCGGGCACCGGGGAGCTGTTTTTT
V: TRBV29-1; J: TRBJ2-7; D: NA; size: NA; CDR3: CSVSRDTAEQYF; DNA: TGCAGCGTTAGCCGGGACACTGCCGAGCAGTACTTC
V: TRBV13; J: TRBJ2-1; D: TRBD2; size: many; CDR3: CASSPPGTSNEQFF; DNA: TGTGCCAGCAGCCCACCGGGGACTAGCAATGAGCAGTTCTTC
V: TRBV29-1; J: TRBJ2-7; D: NA; size: many; CDR3: CSVAGAVYEQYF; DNA: TGCAGCGTCGCCGGGGCGGTCTACGAGCAGTACTTC